These 14 T cell receptor beta chains were sequenced from one sample in a study of T cells expressing NK-cell markers. TCRdb re-analyzed the 5' RACE reads; it lists each CDR3 protein once, without DNA. The clone table shows about 170,000 distinct CDR3 sequences, with the ten largest holding 20%. Sample: blood T cells: a sorted CD56 or NKG2C T cell subset, CD4+ or CD8+ T cells, or bulk PBMC T cells (not recorded which). Receptor source: a man aged 18-70 years in good health.

The chain links TRBV4-2 to TRBJ2-3; TCRdb designates TRBD1, a call that cannot be tested without DNA. The CDR3 covers 14 residues. Germline V lookup: CDR1 LGHNA, CDR2 YNFKEQ. This chain's CDR3 is CASSQGGGTDTQYF.

This chain links TRBV5-1 with TRBJ2-7; TCRdb picks TRBD2, but there is no DNA to check that call. CDR1 SGHRS and CDR2 YFSETQ come from the germline V gene. This CDR3 is 16 amino acids long. This chain's CDR3 is CASSLGPGLSSYEQYF.

The rearrangement links TRBV20-1 to TRBJ1-1; TCRdb lists TRBD1, though no DNA is available to test this call. Germline-derived CDR1 and CDR2 are DFQATT and SNEGSKA (reference sequence). The CDR3 consists of 16 residues. CDR3 region: CSARVPGQGARTEAFF.

The chain is built from TRBV27 and TRBJ1-2; lacking DNA, the TRBD1 call made by TCRdb goes unchecked. In germline, CDR1 is MNHEY, CDR2 SMNVEV (reference sequence). The CDR3 runs to 13 residues. The CDR3 here is CASSMDRANGYTF.

The V and J genes are TRBV4-1 and TRBJ2-1; TCRdb picks TRBD2, but there is no DNA to check that call. The CDR3 sequence is 17 residues long. Germline V gene lookup returns CDR1 MGHRA and CDR2 YSYEKL. Here the CDR3 reads CASSQSAASGLGNEQFF.

V and J are TRBV7-8 and TRBJ2-1. There are 19 residues in the CDR3. Germline V gene lookup returns CDR1 SGHVS and CDR2 FQNEAQ. The CDR3 here is CASSLVVRSTSRKDNEQFF. The entire variable domain, with the rest obtained from reference TRBV7-8 and TRBJ2-1, is as follows: GAGVSQSPRYKVAKRGQDVALRCDPISGHVSLFWYQQALGQGPEFLTYFQNEAQLDKSGLPSDRFFAERPEGSVSTLKIQRTQQEDSAVYLCASSLVVRSTSRKDNEQFFGPGTRLTVL.

The V gene is TRBV6-5, the J gene TRBJ1-1. There are 14 residues in the CDR3. Germline loops: CDR1 MNHEY, CDR2 SVGAGI. The CDR3 reads CASSYGGGATEAFF.

The chain combines TRBV7-8 with TRBJ2-3; TCRdb calls TRBD1, which cannot be checked without DNA. Looked up from germline, CDR1 is SGHVS and CDR2 is FQNEAQ. The CDR3 runs to 18 residues. CDR3 sequence reads: CASSLGYGGTAETDTQYF.

The J gene is TRBJ2-5, the V gene TRBV20-1; TCRdb gives TRBD2 as the D gene, but with no DNA this cannot be confirmed. CDR1 is DFQATT and CDR2 is SNEGSKA in the germline V gene (reference sequence). The CDR3 is 19 residues long. CDR3 region: CSARDGMPSGGAVKETQYF.

The CDR3 region is CSASPEDRGRLYEQYF. The V and J genes are TRBV20-1 and TRBJ2-7; without DNA, the TCRdb call of TRBD2 cannot be checked. Germline V gene lookup returns CDR1 DFQATT and CDR2 SNEGSKA (reference sequence). The CDR3 has 16 amino acids.

V usage is TRBV20-1 and J usage is TRBJ2-7; the D gene TCRdb calls, TRBD1, cannot be checked with no DNA. Germline-derived CDR1 and CDR2 are DFQATT and SNEGSKA (reference sequence). This CDR3 spans 14 amino acids. The CDR3 loop reads CSVPSDRVSYEQYF.

This chain uses TRBV13 with TRBJ2-2; without DNA, the TCRdb call of TRBD2 cannot be checked. The CDR3 spans 15 residues. Germline CDR1 reads PRHDT; CDR2 reads FYEKMQ (reference sequence). CDR3 sequence reads: CASSPSGRDTGELFF.

V is TRBV6-1 and J is TRBJ2-5; as DNA is missing, the TRBD2 call by TCRdb cannot be tested. Germline V CDR1 and CDR2: MNHNS, SASEGT. This CDR3 contains 15 residues. CDR3 residues: CASSTGTSGEETQYF.

The V and J genes are TRBV28 and TRBJ2-7. The CDR3 has 15 residues. The germline CDR1 and CDR2 sequences are MDHEN and SYDVKM. The CDR3 loop is CASSSDFLASYEQYF.